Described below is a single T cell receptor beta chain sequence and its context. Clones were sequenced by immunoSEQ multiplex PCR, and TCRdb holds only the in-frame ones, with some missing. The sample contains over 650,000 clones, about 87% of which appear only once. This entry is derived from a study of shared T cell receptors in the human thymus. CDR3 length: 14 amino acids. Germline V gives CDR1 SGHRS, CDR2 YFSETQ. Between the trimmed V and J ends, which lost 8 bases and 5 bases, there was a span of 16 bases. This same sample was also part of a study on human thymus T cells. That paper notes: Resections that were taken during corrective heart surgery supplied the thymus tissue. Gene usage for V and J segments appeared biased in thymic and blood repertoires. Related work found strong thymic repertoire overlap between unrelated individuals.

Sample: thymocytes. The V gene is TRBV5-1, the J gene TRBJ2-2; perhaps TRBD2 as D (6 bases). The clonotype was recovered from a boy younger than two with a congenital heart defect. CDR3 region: CASTGTLGTGELFF. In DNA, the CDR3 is TGCGCCAGTACCGGGACTCTAGGGACCGGGGAGCTGTTTTTT.